This entry lists 23 T cell receptor beta chains sequenced from one sample in a study of metastatic and nonmetastatic thyroid tumors. TCRdb re-analyzed the PCR reads through MiXCR. The sample carries about 20,000 clones, 15% to 20% recorded once. There were no patients who had received any treatment before thyroid surgery. The sample consisted of adjacent normal tissue. All receptors derive from a male donor with papillary thyroid cancer or a benign thyroid nodule (not recorded which). Some clones in this sample may be carry-over from other donors' samples.

V and J are TRBV30 and TRBJ2-1, with D possibly being TRBD2 (6 bases). CDR1 and CDR2 (germline): GTSNPN, SVGIG (reference sequence). The CDR3 contains 15 residues. V shed 4 bases and J shed 0 bases, with 13 bases lying between them. CDR3 bases: TGTGCCTGGATTTGGGGGGAGATCTCCTACAATGAGCAGTTCTTC. This codes for CAWIWGEISYNEQFF.

In its sample, this clone was seen a few times. V usage is TRBV19 and J usage is TRBJ1-5; D gene unclear. This CDR3 has 15 amino acids. V gave up 6 bases and J gave up 1 base, with 13 bases separating them. In germline, CDR1 is LNHDA, CDR2 SQIVND (reference sequence). Written as DNA, the CDR3 is TGTGCCAGTAGCTTCCGGGCCCCGAGCAATCAGCCCCAGCATTTT. Its translation is CASSFRAPSNQPQHF.

This clone rates as medium-sized (0.01 to 0.1%). The chain carries TRBV11-2 and TRBJ2-7; D is uncertain. This CDR3 spans 13 amino acids. CDR1 and CDR2 (germline): SGHAT, FQNNGV. With 5 bases removed from V and 7 bases from J, the gap between germline ends came to 15 bases. The CDR3 DNA reads as TGTGCCAGCAGCCGTGTTCGCACTCGAGAGCAGTACTTC. It specifies CASSRVRTREQYF.

This clone was counted at least ten times. The V call is TRBV12-3 or TRBV12-4, the J call TRBJ2-5, with 7 bases matching TRBD2. Trimming at V came to 3 bases and at J to 5 bases, leaving 3 bases not matched to a gene. This CDR3 spans 13 amino acids. The CDR3: CASSFGGWETQYF. The CDR3 nucleotides are TGTGCCAGCAGTTTCGGGGGGTGGGAGACCCAGTACTTC.

This clone showed up many times. The chain joins TRBV20-1 to TRBJ2-4; a weak D match, TRBD2 (6 bases). CDR1 DFQATT and CDR2 SNEGSKA come from the germline V gene (reference sequence). The CDR3 is 17 amino acids. The V and J ends lost 3 bases and 0 bases respectively, with 18 bases between them. The CDR3 is CSASFSRDSRAKNIQYF. The CDR3 DNA is TGCAGTGCTAGTTTTTCCCGGGACTCTAGAGCCAAAAACATTCAGTACTTC.

This clone was recorded at least ten times. This sequence joins TRBV5-1 and TRBJ1-2; D ambiguous. CDR3 size: 15 residues. Trimming took 0 bases from V and 0 from J, leaving 9 bases between them. In germline, CDR1 is SGHRS, CDR2 YFSETQ. Written as DNA, the CDR3 is TGCGCCAGCAGCTTGGTGGCAGGCTCTAACTATGGCTACACCTTC. Amino acid sequence: CASSLVAGSNYGYTF. Full variable domain (outside the CDR3, taken from reference TRBV5-1 and TRBJ1-2): KAGVTQTPRYLIKTRGQQVTLSCSPISGHRSVSWYQQTPGQGLQFLFEYFSETQRNKGNFPGRFSGRQFSNSRSEMNVSTLELGDSALYLCASSLVAGSNYGYTFGSGTRLTVV.

V is TRBV6-1 and J is TRBJ2-7; D call uncertain. The CDR3 totals 14 residues. Between the trimmed V and J ends, which lost 9 bases and 2 bases, there was a span of 17 bases. CDR1 and CDR2 from the germline V gene are MNHNS and SASEGT. The CDR3 region is CARSTGPGTYEQYF. The CDR3 DNA is TGTGCCAGGAGTACCGGACCGGGCACCTACGAGCAGTACTTC.

The sample holds many counts of this clone. The V call is TRBV5-6, the J call TRBJ2-2, with a tentative D call TRBD1 (6 bases). There are 14 residues in the CDR3. Germline-derived CDR1 and CDR2 are SGHDT and YYEEEE. Trimming took off 1 base at V and 6 bases at J, with 10 bases between the two ends. The CDR3 region is CASSLSPGAGELFF. CDR3 nucleotides: TGTGCCAGCAGCTTGAGTCCAGGGGCCGGGGAGCTGTTTTTT. Full variable domain (outside the CDR3, taken from reference TRBV5-6 and TRBJ2-2): DAGVTQSPTHLIKTRGQQVTLRCSPKSGHDTVSWYQQALGQGPQFIFQYYEEEERQRGNFPDRFSGHQFPNYSSELNVNALLLGDSALYLCASSLSPGAGELFFGEGSRLTVL.

This clone is labeled as medium-sized. The J gene is TRBJ2-7, the V gene TRBV12-3 or TRBV12-4; 7 bases are a match to TRBD2. The junction had 7 bases not matched to a gene; V was cut back by 4 bases and J by 7 bases. The CDR3 contains 13 residues. CDR3 in amino acids: CASSWDYLKEQYF. The DNA of the CDR3 is TGTGCCAGCAGTTGGGACTATCTAAAGGAGCAGTACTTC.

This clone has ten or more counts. The genes are TRBV11-2 and TRBJ2-1; D unresolved. The V end was cut by 5 bases, the J end by 6 bases, with 14 bases between. Germline V gene sequence: CDR1 SGHAT, CDR2 FQNNGV. There are 14 residues in the CDR3. The CDR3 region has the DNA TGTGCCAGCAGCGCCGCATGGGGATTCAATGAGCAGTTCTTC. This gives the protein CASSAAWGFNEQFF. The whole variable domain, remainder taken from reference TRBV11-2 and TRBJ2-1, is EAGVAQSPRYKIIEKRQSVAFWCNPISGHATLYWYQQILGQGPKLLIQFQNNGVVDDSQLPKDRFSAERLKGVDSTLKIQPAKLEDSAVYLCASSAAWGFNEQFFGPGTRLTVL.

The rearrangement links TRBV6-1 to TRBJ2-3; D may be TRBD1 (5 bases). CDR1 is MNHNS, CDR2 SASEGT, per germline. V gave up 3 bases and J gave up 1 base, with 8 bases separating them. This CDR3 is built from 14 residues. CDR3 sequence (DNA): TGTGCCAGCAGTGACTTAGGGGGCACAGATACGCAGTATTTT. It specifies CASSDLGGTDTQYF.

The chain carries TRBV18 and TRBJ1-5; D is unclear. Looked up from germline, CDR1 is KGHSH and CDR2 is LQKENI. The CDR3 covers 14 residues. Trimming removed 0 bases from V and 7 bases from J, with 10 bases in between. For the CDR3, the DNA is TGTGCCAGCTCACCACCAGGTTCGGGGCAGCCCCAGCATTTT. As protein: CASSPPGSGQPQHF.

This clone occurred a few times. The gene calls are TRBV6-1 and TRBJ2-7; 10 bases are a match to TRBD2. This CDR3 has 14 amino acids. Looked up from germline, CDR1 is MNHNS and CDR2 is SASEGT. DNA for the CDR3: TGTACCAGCTGGGGACTAGCGTGGCCCTACGAGCAGTACGTC. Protein: CTSWGLAWPYEQYV.

This clone has at least ten counts. V gene TRBV5-6 combines with J gene TRBJ2-7, with TRBD2 identical over 10 bases. CDR3 length equals 15 residues. Germline trimming cut 2 bases from V and 3 bases from J; bases unmatched to any gene: 5. From germline, CDR1 is SGHDT and CDR2 YYEEEE. The CDR3 coding sequence is TGTGCCAGCAGCTTTAGCGGGGGGCCTTACTACGAGCAGTACTTC. Translation gives CASSFSGGPYYEQYF.

This chain connects TRBV7-9 to TRBJ2-1; tentatively, D is TRBD2 (6 bases). The germline CDR1 and CDR2 sequences are SEHNR and FQNEAQ (reference sequence). The V end lost 5 bases, the J end lost 9 bases, and 14 bases lay between the germline ends. CDR3 length: 13 residues. CDR3 nucleotides: TGTGCCAGCAGCCCGAACGCCGGGGGTGAGCAGTTCTTC. Translating gives CASSPNAGGEQFF.

This clone was seen at least ten times. The J gene is TRBJ2-3, the V gene TRBV9; D possibly corresponds to TRBD1 (7 bases). This CDR3 is 16 amino acids long. Germline V gene data show CDR1 as SGDLS and CDR2 as YYNGEE. Trimming left V 3 bases short and J 2 bases short, with 16 bases between. Written as DNA, the CDR3 is TGTGCCAGCAGCGAAGGACAGGCGGGGAACACAGATACGCAGTATTTT. This gives the protein CASSEGQAGNTDTQYF. Together with reference TRBV9 and TRBJ2-3, the CDR3 gives the full variable domain: DSGVTQTPKHLITATGQRVTLRCSPRSGDLSVYWYQQSLDQGLQFLIQYYNGEERAKGNILERFSAQQFPDLHSELNLSSLELGDSALYFCASSEGQAGNTDTQYFGPGTRLTVL.

This clone has a count of ten or more. The chain links TRBV7-9 to TRBJ1-3; D is unresolved. Trimming left V 0 bases short and J 8 bases short, with 5 bases between. CDR3 length: 12 amino acids. Germline-derived CDR1 and CDR2 are SEHNR and FQNEAQ (reference sequence). CDR3 bases: TGTGCCAGCAGCTTAGCGGAGCACACCATATATTTT. Its translation is CASSLAEHTIYF.

With respect to this clone: It may be a read error: a sequence one base away is much more abundant. The chain recombines TRBV7-8 with TRBJ2-3; 14 positions agree with TRBD2. Trimming at V came to 5 bases and at J to 10 bases, leaving 11 bases not matched to a gene. Germline CDR1 is SGHVS and CDR2 is FQNEAQ. The CDR3 runs to 16 residues. The DNA for the CDR3 is TGTGCCAGCAGCCAACGGACTAGCGGGGGGTGGGATGCGCAGTATTTT. Residues: CASSQRTSGGWDAQYF.

V gene TRBV9 combines with J gene TRBJ2-2; D remains unclear. The CDR3 loop spans 16 amino acids. In germline, CDR1 is SGDLS, CDR2 YYNGEE. V was shortened by 9 bases and J by 0 bases, with 18 bases between the two germline ends. CDR3 nucleotides: TGTGCCAACACCCCCCCGGGTGGTGCGAACACCGGGGAGCTGTTTTTT. This gives the protein CANTPPGGANTGELFF.

This clone is termed medium-sized. This chain connects TRBV5-1 to TRBJ2-7, with TRBD1 matching over 9 bases. The length of the CDR3 is 16 residues. V trimming: 2 bases; J trimming: 5 bases; junction bases outside the gene matches: 11. The V gene's germline CDR1 is SGHRS and CDR2 YFSETQ. This chain's CDR3 is CASSLTPGQGIDEQYF. DNA of the CDR3: TGCGCCAGCAGCTTAACTCCGGGACAGGGTATCGACGAGCAGTACTTC.

This clone was detected ten times or more. The V and J genes are TRBV6-2 or TRBV6-3 and TRBJ1-5, with D possibly TRBD1 on 6 matching bases. In germline, CDR1 is MNHEY, CDR2 SVGEGT. This CDR3 region has 15 residues. V was cut by 5 bases and J by 7 bases, with 18 bases left in between. CDR3 DNA: TGTGCCAGCAGTACCAGGACAGCCGGCCCCCAGCCCCAGCATTTT. It yields the protein CASSTRTAGPQPQHF.

Points on this clone: This may stem from a read error, because a much larger clone lies one nucleotide away. CDR3 DNA: TGCGCCAGCAGTGTCTTTCGGACTAGCGGTAGGACGAGCTCCTACAATGAGCAGTTCTTC. Protein sequence: CASSVFRTSGRTSSYNEQFF. V and J are TRBV10-1 and TRBJ2-1; 10 nucleotides align to TRBD2. The CDR3 is 20 amino acids. Germline V lookup: CDR1 WNHNN, CDR2 SYGVQD (reference sequence). V lost 4 bases, J lost 0 bases, and 15 bases stayed unmatched.

The chain carries TRBV6-1 and TRBJ2-6; D is possibly TRBD1 (6 bases). V was shortened by 6 bases and J by 4 bases, with 16 bases between the two germline ends. Germline values: CDR1 MNHNS, CDR2 SASEGT. The CDR3 runs 16 residues. The CDR3 protein is CASREGESYGANVLTF. Here the CDR3 DNA reads TGTGCCAGCAGAGAGGGGGAAAGCTACGGGGCCAACGTCCTGACTTTC.